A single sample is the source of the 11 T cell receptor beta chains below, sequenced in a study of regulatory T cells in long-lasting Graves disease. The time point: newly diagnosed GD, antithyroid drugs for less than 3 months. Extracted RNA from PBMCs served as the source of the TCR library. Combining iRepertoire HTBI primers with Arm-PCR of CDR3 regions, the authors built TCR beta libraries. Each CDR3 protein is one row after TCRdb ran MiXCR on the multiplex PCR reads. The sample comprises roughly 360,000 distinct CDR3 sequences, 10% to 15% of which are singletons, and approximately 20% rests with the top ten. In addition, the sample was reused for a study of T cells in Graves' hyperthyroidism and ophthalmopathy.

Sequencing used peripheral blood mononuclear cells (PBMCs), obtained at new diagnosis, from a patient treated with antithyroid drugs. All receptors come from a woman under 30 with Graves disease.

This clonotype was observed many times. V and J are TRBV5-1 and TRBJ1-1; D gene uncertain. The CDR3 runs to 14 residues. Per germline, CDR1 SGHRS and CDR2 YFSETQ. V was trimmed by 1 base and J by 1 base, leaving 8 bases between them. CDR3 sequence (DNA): TGCGCCAGCAGCTTGCAGGTCGGGAACACTGAAGCTTTCTTT. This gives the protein CASSLQVGNTEAFF. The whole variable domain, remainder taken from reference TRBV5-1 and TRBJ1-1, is KAGVTQTPRYLIKTRGQQVTLSCSPISGHRSVSWYQQTPGQGLQFLFEYFSETQRNKGNFPGRFSGRQFSNSRSEMNVSTLELGDSALYLCASSLQVGNTEAFFGQGTRLTVV.

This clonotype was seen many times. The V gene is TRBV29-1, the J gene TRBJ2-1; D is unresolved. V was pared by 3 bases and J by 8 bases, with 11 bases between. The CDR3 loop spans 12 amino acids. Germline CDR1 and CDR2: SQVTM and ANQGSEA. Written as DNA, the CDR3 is TGCAGCGTTGATAGATCAGGCTATGAGCAGTTCTTC. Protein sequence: CSVDRSGYEQFF.

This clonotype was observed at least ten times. Written as DNA, the CDR3 is TGCAGCGTTGAAGTAGGGCAGGGTAGAGAGACCCAGTACTTC. Its protein is CSVEVGQGRETQYF. The chain recombines TRBV29-1 with TRBJ2-5; a weak D match, TRBD1 (5 bases). The CDR3 runs 14 residues. CDR1 is SQVTM and CDR2 is ANQGSEA in the germline V gene. V was clipped by 1 base and J by 4 bases, with 13 bases between them.

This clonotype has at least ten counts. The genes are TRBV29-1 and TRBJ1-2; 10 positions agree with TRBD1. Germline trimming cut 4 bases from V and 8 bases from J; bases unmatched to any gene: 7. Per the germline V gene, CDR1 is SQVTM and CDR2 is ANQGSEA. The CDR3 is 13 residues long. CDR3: CSVVTGGEEGYTF. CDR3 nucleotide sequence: TGCAGCGTTGTGACAGGGGGCGAGGAAGGCTACACCTTC.

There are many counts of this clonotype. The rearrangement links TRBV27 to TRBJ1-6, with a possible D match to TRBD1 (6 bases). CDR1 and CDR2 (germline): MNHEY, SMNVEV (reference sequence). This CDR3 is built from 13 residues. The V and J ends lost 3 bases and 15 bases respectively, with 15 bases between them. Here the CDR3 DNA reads TGTGCCAGCAGTTTCTGGTCCGGGGGCGGCCTCCACTTT. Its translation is CASSFWSGGGLHF.

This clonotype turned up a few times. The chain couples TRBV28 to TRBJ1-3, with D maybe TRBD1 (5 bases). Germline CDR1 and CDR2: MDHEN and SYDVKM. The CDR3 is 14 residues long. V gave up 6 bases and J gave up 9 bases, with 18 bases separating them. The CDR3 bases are TGTGCCAGCAGCGAACAGGTTCTGGACGGCACCATATATTTT. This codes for CASSEQVLDGTIYF. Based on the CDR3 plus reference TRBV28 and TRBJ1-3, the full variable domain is DVKVTQSSRYLVKRTGEKVFLECVQDMDHENMFWYRQDPGLGLRLIYFSYDVKMKEKGDIPEGYSVSREKKERFSLILESASTNQTSMYLCASSEQVLDGTIYFGEGSWLTVV.

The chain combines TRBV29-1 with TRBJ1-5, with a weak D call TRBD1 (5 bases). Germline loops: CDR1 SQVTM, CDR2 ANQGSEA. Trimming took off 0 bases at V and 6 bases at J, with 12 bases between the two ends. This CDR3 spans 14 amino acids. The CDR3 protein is CSVEDGGVGQPQHF. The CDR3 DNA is TGCAGCGTTGAAGATGGAGGGGTGGGTCAGCCCCAGCATTTT.

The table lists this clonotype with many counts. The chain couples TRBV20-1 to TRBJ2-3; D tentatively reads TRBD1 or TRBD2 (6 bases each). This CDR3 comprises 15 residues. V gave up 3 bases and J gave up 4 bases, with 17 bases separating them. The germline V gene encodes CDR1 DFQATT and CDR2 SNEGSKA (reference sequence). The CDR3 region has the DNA TGCAGTGCTAGTAGCGGACAGATATTCCCAGATACGCAGTATTTT. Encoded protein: CSASSGQIFPDTQYF.

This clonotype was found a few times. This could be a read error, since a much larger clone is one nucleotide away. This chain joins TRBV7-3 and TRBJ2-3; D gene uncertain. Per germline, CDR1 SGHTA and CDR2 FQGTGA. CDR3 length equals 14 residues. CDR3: CAGSLRGSTDTQYF. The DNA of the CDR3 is TGTGCCGGCAGCTTAAGAGGAAGCACAGATACGCAGTATTTT.

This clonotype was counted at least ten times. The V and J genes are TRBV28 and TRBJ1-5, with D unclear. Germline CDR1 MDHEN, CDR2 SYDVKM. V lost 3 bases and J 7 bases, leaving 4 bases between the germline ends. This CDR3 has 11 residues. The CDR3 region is CASSFGQPQHF. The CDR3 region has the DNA TGTGCCAGCAGTTTTGGCCAGCCCCAGCATTTT.

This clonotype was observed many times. CDR3 bases: TGCAGTGCTAGAGCCCAAGACAGGGGGCGGTACGAGCAGTACTTC. Amino acids: CSARAQDRGRYEQYF. The chain recombines TRBV20-1 with TRBJ2-7; 10 bases map to TRBD1. With V trimmed by 1 base and J by 4 bases, 7 bases remained unmatched. CDR1 DFQATT and CDR2 SNEGSKA come from the germline V gene (reference sequence). The CDR3 totals 15 residues.